This is a list of T cell receptor beta chains from one sample in a study of blood T cell repertoires in COVID-19. Assay: immunoSEQ multiplex PCR; the TCRdb copy retains only in-frame clones and omits some. Of 250,000 to 300,000 clones listed, around 83% are singletons. The sample consisted of peripheral blood. The origin of the receptors is a man younger than 35 with active or convalescent COVID-19. The CDR3 runs from the conserved cysteine through the conserved F or W. Fields, in order: D gene, J gene, clone size, V gene, CDR3 protein, CDR3 DNA. A D gene is named only where the DNA matches it firmly. Not all rows give a size; the values are once, few, many and, for expanded clones, a class.

-,TRBJ1-1,-,TRBV2,CASSAFITNTEAFF,TGTGCCAGCAGTGCGTTCATAACAAACACTGAAGCTTTCTTT
-,TRBJ1-5,-,TRBV2,CASSGRGSNQPQHF,TGTGCCAGCAGTGGAAGGGGTAGCAATCAGCCCCAGCATTTT
TRBD1,TRBJ1-5,-,TRBV10-3,CAISDQTGVNQPQHF,TGTGCCATCAGTGACCAGACAGGGGTTAATCAGCCCCAGCATTTT
-,TRBJ1-6,-,TRBV9,CASSAQGAPPLHF,TGTGCCAGCAGCGCACAGGGAGCCCCACCCCTCCACTTT
-,TRBJ1-1,-,TRBV6-5,CASTLERINTEAFF,TGTGCCAGCACCCTAGAACGGATTAACACTGAAGCTTTCTTT
-,TRBJ2-7,-,TRBV7-8,CASSFRVYYEQYF,TGTGCCAGCAGCTTCAGGGTTTACTACGAGCAGTACTTC
-,TRBJ2-7,few,TRBV6-5,CASRQNYEQYF,TGTGCCAGCAGACAGAATTACGAGCAGTACTTC
TRBD1,TRBJ2-3,-,TRBV11-3,CASSKEQGALDTQYF,TGTGCCAGCAGCAAAGAACAGGGGGCCTTGGATACGCAGTATTTT
TRBD1,TRBJ1-5,-,TRBV28,CASSPGQGRKSNQPQHF,TGTGCCAGCAGCCCAGGACAGGGGAGAAAGAGCAATCAGCCCCAGCATTTT
TRBD1,TRBJ1-2,-,TRBV5-1,CASSWTGRDGYTF,TGCGCCAGCAGCTGGACAGGTCGGGATGGCTACACCTTC
-,TRBJ2-2,once,TRBV12-5,CASGLDSLGGELFF,TGTGCTAGTGGTTTGGACAGCCTCGGCGGGGAGCTGTTTTTT
-,TRBJ1-5,-,TRBV5-6,CASSYRDYTQPQHF,TGTGCCAGCAGCTACCGGGACTACACTCAGCCCCAGCATTTT
TRBD2,TRBJ2-5,-,TRBV13,CASSLRTSGTETQYF,TGTGCCAGCAGCTTAAGGACTAGCGGGACGGAGACCCAGTACTTC
-,TRBJ1-2,-,TRBV11-2,CASSLSGRGYTF,TGTGCCAGCAGCTTATCAGGGAGGGGCTACACCTTC
-,TRBJ2-7,-,TRBV30,CAWRGDTYEQYF,TGTGCCTGGAGAGGGGATACCTACGAGCAGTACTTC
-,TRBJ2-1,-,TRBV4-3,CASSQRRGRNNEQFF,TGCGCCAGCAGCCAACGTAGGGGTCGCAACAATGAGCAGTTCTTC
-,TRBJ2-7,-,TRBV30,CAWSVGGEQYF,TGTGCCTGGAGTGTCGGCGGCGAGCAGTACTTC
-,TRBJ2-2,-,TRBV7-2,CASGRTAGELFF,TGTGCCAGCGGTCGGACAGCCGGGGAGCTGTTTTTT
-,TRBJ2-5,-,TRBV7-6,CASSSRQETQYF,TGTGCCAGCAGTTCCAGACAAGAGACCCAGTACTTC
-,TRBJ1-1,-,TRBV6-5,CASSYVVRGNTEAFF,TGTGCCAGCAGTTACGTCGTAAGAGGGAACACTGAAGCTTTCTTT
-,TRBJ1-1,-,TRBV19,CASTSHPGRMNTEAFF,TGTGCCAGTACCTCCCATCCCGGGAGAATGAACACTGAAGCTTTCTTT
-,TRBJ1-1,-,TRBV5-5,CASSFDRYTEAFF,TGTGCCAGCAGCTTTGACAGGTACACTGAAGCTTTCTTT
-,TRBJ1-1,-,TRBV19,CASSNTGMAFF,TGTGCCAGTAGTAATACAGGGATGGCTTTCTTT
-,TRBJ1-2,-,TRBV25-1,CAKLREGCMYTF,TGTGCCAAACTACGGGAAGGGTGTATGTACACCTTC
-,TRBJ2-7,-,TRBV5-1,CASSLETRQLTHYEQYF,TGCGCCAGCAGCTTGGAAACCCGCCAGCTGACTCACTACGAGCAGTACTTC
TRBD1,TRBJ2-1,-,TRBV5-8,CATGTGLYNEQFF,TGTGCCACCGGGACAGGGTTGTACAATGAGCAGTTCTTC
-,TRBJ1-1,-,TRBV2,CASSLTANTEAFF,TGTGCCAGCAGTCTGACAGCGAACACTGAAGCTTTCTTT
-,TRBJ1-5,-,TRBV25-1,CASSEWGEQPQHF,TGTGCCAGCAGTGAGTGGGGGGAGCAGCCCCAGCATTTT
TRBD1,TRBJ2-1,once,TRBV28,CASTIRDRGWEQFF,TGTGCCAGCACAATCCGGGACAGGGGGTGGGAGCAGTTCTTC
TRBD1,TRBJ2-1,-,TRBV24-1,CATAVGQGPTFINEQFF,TGTGCCACCGCTGTGGGACAGGGGCCCACGTTTATCAATGAGCAGTTCTTC
-,TRBJ1-1,-,TRBV7-3,CASSSQENTEAFF,TGTGCCAGCAGCTCACAGGAAAACACTGAAGCTTTCTTT
-,TRBJ1-5,-,TRBV5-1,CASSSGTFGSNQPQHF,TGCGCCAGCAGCAGTGGGACATTCGGAAGCAATCAGCCCCAGCATTTT
TRBD1,TRBJ2-7,once,TRBV5-1,CASSTWDRDLEQYF,TGCGCCAGCAGCACCTGGGACAGGGACCTCGAGCAGTACTTC
-,TRBJ1-5,-,TRBV28,CASSLTGNQPQHF,TGTGCCAGCAGTTTAACAGGGAATCAGCCCCAACATTTT
TRBD1,TRBJ1-1,-,TRBV5-4,CASEGAEPNTEAFF,TGTGCCAGCGAGGGGGCAGAACCGAACACTGAAGCTTTCTTT
TRBD2,TRBJ2-2,-,TRBV4-1,CASSRRDSGRVGELFF,TGCGCCAGCAGCCGCCGTGATAGCGGGAGAGTCGGGGAGCTGTTTTTT
-,TRBJ1-1,-,TRBV27,CASSYQGVNTEAFF,TGTGCCAGCAGTTATCAAGGGGTGAACACTGAAGCTTTCTTT
TRBD1,TRBJ1-1,-,TRBV20-1,CSASTSDRGLGMAFF,TGCAGTGCTAGTACCTCGGACAGGGGGCTGGGGATGGCTTTCTTT
TRBD2,TRBJ2-1,-,TRBV5-1,CASRLNSGGYNEQFF,TGCGCCAGCAGGCTCAATAGCGGGGGGTACAATGAGCAGTTCTTC
TRBD1,TRBJ2-1,few,TRBV6-2/TRBV6-3,CASSYGTGYSYNEQFF,TGTGCCAGCAGTTACGGGACAGGTTACTCCTACAATGAGCAGTTCTTC